This T cell receptor beta chain was recorded in a study of T cells in localized non-small cell lung cancer. As for this clone: As yet, its antigen is unknown.

Here immunoSEQ multiplex PCR was the method, and the copy in TCRdb shows in-frame clones only, minus some. The table lists over 40,000 clones, roughly 83% of them singletons. Regarding the study as a whole: Within adjacent lung there appeared a median about 54 of the top 100 tumor clones. Investigators sequenced only a single tumor region, leaving heterogeneity possible. Among the tissues sampled, uninvolved adjacent lung had the highest T cell clonality, above tumor.

Germline values: CDR1 LGHNT, CDR2 FRNRAP. CDR3 size: 14 residues. V was trimmed by 4 bases and J by 0 bases, leaving 10 bases between them. The TCR was taken from a man aged 40 to 70 with stage III lung adenocarcinoma. V and J are TRBV12-5 and TRBJ2-7, with a tentative D call TRBD1 (6 bases). The input for sequencing was peripheral blood mononuclear cells, taken before any cancer treatment. Here the CDR3 DNA reads TGTGCTAGTGGTTCGGACAGAAGCTCCTACGAGCAGTACTTC. Its translation: CASGSDRSSYEQYF.